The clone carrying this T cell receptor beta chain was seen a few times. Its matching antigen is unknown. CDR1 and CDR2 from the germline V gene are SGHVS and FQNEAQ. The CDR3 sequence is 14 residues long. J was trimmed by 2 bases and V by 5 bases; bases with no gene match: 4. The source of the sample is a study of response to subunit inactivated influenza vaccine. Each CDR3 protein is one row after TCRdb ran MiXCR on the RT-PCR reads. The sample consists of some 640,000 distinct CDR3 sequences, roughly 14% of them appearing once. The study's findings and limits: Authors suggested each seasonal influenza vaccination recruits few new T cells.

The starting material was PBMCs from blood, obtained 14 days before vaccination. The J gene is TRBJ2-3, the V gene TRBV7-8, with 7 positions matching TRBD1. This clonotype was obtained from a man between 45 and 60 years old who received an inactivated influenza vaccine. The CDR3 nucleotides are TGTGCCAGCAGCATGGACAGGACCACAGATACGCAGTATTTT. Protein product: CASSMDRTTDTQYF.